The rows below give T cell receptor beta chains drawn from one sample of a study of cytomegalovirus exposure and HLA in healthy donors. Using immunoSEQ multiplex PCR, the repertoire was profiled, and TCRdb retains in-frame clones only, with some absent. The sample includes more than 150,000 clones, 65% to 85% of them seen just once. The sequenced sample consisted of PBMCs. The receptors come from a man aged 50-60 years in good health and CMV-seronegative. Both conserved end residues are part of each CDR3.

V gene	J gene	CDR3 protein
TRBV5-6	TRBJ1-1	CASSTSSGTRGKMNTEAFF
TRBV6-5	TRBJ1-2	CASSYSRQRYGYTF
TRBV2	TRBJ1-1	CASSGLASEAFF
TRBV7-8	TRBJ1-5	CASREDRGINQPQHF
TRBV7-2	TRBJ2-1	CASSVTGPSSYNEQFF
TRBV2	TRBJ2-5	CASGYRGRETQYF
TRBV9	TRBJ2-3	CASSPTRRADTQYF
TRBV30	TRBJ1-3	CAWSVPLPGSSGNTIYF
TRBV10-3	TRBJ2-5	CAISGVTGTQYF
TRBV5-4	TRBJ2-3	CASSRAGSRGSTDTQYF
TRBV6-5	TRBJ1-2	CASSSPGQGMYGYTF
TRBV6-5	TRBJ1-2	CASSYRTGGDYGYTF
TRBV6-1	TRBJ2-5	CASSEQEQGFRETQYF
TRBV6-5	TRBJ2-7	CASSYGDNHYEQYF
TRBV10-2	TRBJ2-2	CASREASGGIRPGELFF
TRBV6-1	TRBJ2-5	CASSFGPGGQETQYF
TRBV19	TRBJ1-4	CASSTLSDINEKLFF
TRBV7-2	TRBJ1-1	CASSSGLGGTEAFF
TRBV7-2	TRBJ2-5	CASSLASGGQETQYF